The clone carrying this TCR beta chain was counted a single time. The antigen remains unidentified. Libraries were prepared by immunoSEQ multiplex PCR; TCRdb keeps only in-frame clonotypes and omits some of them. This sample has approximately 120,000 clones, with over 75% found just once. The entry originates in a study of T cell responses to AZD1222 COVID-19 vaccine. Broader study findings: Clonal diversity may have been underestimated, and the donors were mostly white British, with more females than males.

This sample comprised peripheral blood, obtained 28 days after the second AZD1222 dose. The source is an adult who received the AZD1222 COVID-19 vaccine.

As DNA, the CDR3 is TGTGCCAGCAGCCCGGGGGGTGGTCAGCCCCAGCATTTT. Protein product: CASSPGGGQPQHF. The V gene is TRBV11-3, the J gene TRBJ1-5, with TRBD1 as a possible D gene (5 bases). The CDR3 consists of 13 residues. Deletions cut 5 bases from V and 6 bases from J, with 11 bases between. Germline-derived CDR1 and CDR2 are SGHNT and YENEEA.